Listed below are T cell receptor beta chains from one sample, sequenced in a study of CD8 T cells in Susac syndrome. One entry per CDR3 protein results from TCRdb running MiXCR on the immunoSEQ multiplex PCR reads. The profile shows approximately 200,000 distinct CDR3 sequences, approximately 95% of them singletons. Source material: CD4+ T cells from PBMCs. The receptors come from a human donor with multiple sclerosis. The CDR3 runs from the conserved cysteine through the conserved F or W. A D gene is named only where the DNA matches it firmly. Rows give clone size only sometimes, using once, few, many, or a class for an expanded clone.

D	V	J	size	DNA	CDR3
.	TRBV29-1	TRBJ1-3	once	TGCAGCGGGACAACCTCTGGAAACACCATATATTTT	CSGTTSGNTIYF
TRBD1	TRBV7-7	TRBJ2-5	.	TGTGCTAGCAGCTCCCTTTCAGGGGGTCAAGAGACCCAGTACTTC	CASSSLSGGQETQYF
TRBD1	TRBV5-6	TRBJ2-5	.	TGTGCCAGCAGCTTCGGGACAGGGGTACAAGAGACCCAGTACTTC	CASSFGTGVQETQYF
TRBD2	TRBV4-2	TRBJ2-1	.	TGTGCCAGCAGCCAATCCCCGGGACTAGACATCGATGAGCAGTTCTTC	CASSQSPGLDIDEQFF
.	TRBV27	TRBJ2-4	.	TGTGCCAGCAGTAGGGGGGACTTAGCCAAAAACATTCAGTACTTC	CASSRGDLAKNIQYF
.	TRBV18	TRBJ1-2	.	TGTGCCAGCTCCCCCGGACAGACGATAGGCTATGGCTACACCTTC	CASSPGQTIGYGYTF
.	TRBV30	TRBJ1-2	.	TGTGCCTGGAGTGCCCCCCTAGGGACTAATTCCTATGGCTACACCTTC	CAWSAPLGTNSYGYTF
.	TRBV2	TRBJ2-2	.	TGTGCCAGCAGCGGAGTACCAGGCGGGGAGCTGTTTTTT	CASSGVPGGELFF
TRBD1	TRBV12-3/TRBV12-4	TRBJ1-1	.	TGTGCCAGCACCCGGACAGGGGGTAACACTGAAGCTTTCTTT	CASTRTGGNTEAFF
.	TRBV7-9	TRBJ2-2	once	TGTGCCAGCCGCTCCGGGAAGACGAACACCGGGGAGCTGTTTTTT	CASRSGKTNTGELFF
.	TRBV3-1	TRBJ1-3	once	TGTGCCAGCCGAGGACGCCGCGATTCTGGAAACACCATATATTTT	CASRGRRDSGNTIYF
TRBD2	TRBV11-2	TRBJ2-5	.	TGTGCCAGCAGCCCCACTAGCGTCGGCCAGACCCAGTACTTC	CASSPTSVGQTQYF
TRBD1	TRBV19	TRBJ1-6	.	TGTGCCAGTAACGACAGGGAGAATTCACCCCTCCACTTT	CASNDRENSPLHF
TRBD2	TRBV20-1	TRBJ2-5	.	TGCAGTGCTAGTCCCTCGTTAGCGGGGGGACCTGGGGAGACCCAGTACTTC	CSASPSLAGGPGETQYF
TRBD1	TRBV29-1	TRBJ2-7	once	TGCAGCGTGGGACAGGGCTTGGGGGAGCAGTACTTC	CSVGQGLGEQYF
.	TRBV19	TRBJ1-1	.	TGTGCCAGTAGAAGAGGCGAGACTGAAGCTTTCTTT	CASRRGETEAFF
TRBD1	TRBV12-3/TRBV12-4	TRBJ2-7	.	TGTGCCAGCAGTTTAGGGACAGGGGGCTACGAGCAGTACTTC	CASSLGTGGYEQYF
.	TRBV27	TRBJ2-1	.	TGTGCCAGCAGCTATCGCACTGGGTCCTACAATGAGCAGTTCTTC	CASSYRTGSYNEQFF
.	TRBV3-1	TRBJ1-4	.	TGTGCCAGCAGCCAGTCTCCCCTGGGAATGGAAAAACTGTTTTTT	CASSQSPLGMEKLFF
.	TRBV5-1	TRBJ2-1	.	TGCGCCAGCACCCGGGACTCGTCCTACAATGAGCAGTTCTTC	CASTRDSSYNEQFF
.	TRBV20-1	TRBJ2-5	.	TGCAGTGCTAGAGATCGGGGAGGTTTGAGGGAGACCCAGTACTTC	CSARDRGGLRETQYF
.	TRBV12-3/TRBV12-4	TRBJ2-3	.	TGTGCCAGCACCGTGGGCGCGGGGAGGCAAGATACGCAGTATTTT	CASTVGAGRQDTQYF
TRBD1	TRBV20-1	TRBJ1-5	.	TGCAGTGCTAGAGATCGATTCGGGACAGGAGCCGCTCAGCCCCAGCATTTT	CSARDRFGTGAAQPQHF
.	TRBV2	TRBJ2-1	.	TGTGCCAGCAGTCAGCAGAGTGAGCAGTTCTTC	CASSQQSEQFF
TRBD1	TRBV29-1	TRBJ2-7	once	TGCAGCGTTCGAGGGAGACAGGGTAGGTCCTACGAGCAGTACTTC	CSVRGRQGRSYEQYF
.	TRBV7-9	TRBJ2-3	.	TGTGCCAGCAGCCGGAGCGGCACCACAGATACGCAGTATTTT	CASSRSGTTDTQYF
TRBD1	TRBV27	TRBJ1-2	once	TGTGCCAGCAGTTTATTCGGGACAGGGGGCAACTATGGCTACACCTTC	CASSLFGTGGNYGYTF
TRBD2	TRBV27	TRBJ2-5	.	TGTGCCAGCAGTCCAAACGGACTAGCGGAGACCCAGTACTTC	CASSPNGLAETQYF
.	TRBV6-1	TRBJ1-6	.	TGTGCCAGCAGTGGCGGGGGGGCGTCCTATAATTCACCCCTCCACTTT	CASSGGGASYNSPLHF
.	TRBV18	TRBJ2-1	.	TGTGCCAGCTCACCACCGGGGACACTTTACAATGAGCAGTTCTTC	CASSPPGTLYNEQFF
TRBD1	TRBV9	TRBJ1-1	.	TGTGCCAACAGCCTAAACCCGGGACAGGAAGCTTTCTTT	CANSLNPGQEAFF
.	TRBV29-1	TRBJ1-2	.	TGCAGCGGCACAAATGGGGGGGAAAACTATGGCTACACCTTC	CSGTNGGENYGYTF
.	TRBV29-1	TRBJ2-6	.	TGCAGCGTTGGACAGGCCTCTGGGGCCAACGTCCTGACTTTC	CSVGQASGANVLTF
TRBD1	TRBV29-1	TRBJ1-1	.	TGCAGCGTTAACCGACAGGGGGCTGGTGAAGCTTTCTTT	CSVNRQGAGEAFF
.	TRBV20-1	TRBJ1-4	few	TGCAGTGCTAGAGAAGGCCGTGGTGAAAAGCTGTTTTTT	CSAREGRGEKLFF
.	TRBV6-5	TRBJ2-7	.	TGTGCCAGCACTATCGGGGACGAGCAGTACTTC	CASTIGDEQYF
.	TRBV20-1	TRBJ2-1	.	TGCAGTGCTGATTCTACTGCCGGGACCAGCTCCTACAATGAGCAGTTCTTC	CSADSTAGTSSYNEQFF
.	TRBV3-1	TRBJ2-6	.	TGTGCCAGCAGCCTGGACAGGGACTACTCTGGGGCCAACGTCCTGACTTTC	CASSLDRDYSGANVLTF
.	TRBV3-1	TRBJ2-1	few	TGTGCCAGCAGCCAAGCTGGGCAATACAATGAGCAGTTCTTC	CASSQAGQYNEQFF
.	TRBV7-3	TRBJ2-7	.	TGTGCCAGCAGCTCCCGGGCCTCCTCCTACGAGCAGTACTTC	CASSSRASSYEQYF
.	TRBV3-1	TRBJ2-5	.	TGTGCCAGCAGCCGGGGACCCCCTCCAGAGACCCAGTACTTC	CASSRGPPPETQYF
.	TRBV30	TRBJ1-2	.	TGTGCCTGGAACGGGGCGAACTATGGCTACACCTTC	CAWNGANYGYTF
TRBD1	TRBV15	TRBJ2-7	.	TGTGCCACCAGCTTTCAGCCGGGACAGCCCTACGAGCAGTACTTC	CATSFQPGQPYEQYF
.	TRBV5-4	TRBJ1-1	.	TGTGCCAGCACCCCGGCGGGGCTCACTGAAGCTTTCTTT	CASTPAGLTEAFF
TRBD2	TRBV19	TRBJ2-5	.	TGTGCCAGTAGTATGCTAGCGGGGGGGCAGGAGACCCAGTACTTC	CASSMLAGGQETQYF